This is a list of T cell receptor beta chains from one sample in a study of T cell repertoires in cytomegalovirus infection. The antigens for these receptors are not known. TCRdb re-analysed the reads in MiXCR, keeping a single row per CDR3 protein. The sample has about half a million distinct CDR3 sequences, about 42% seen once. The material sequenced was cultured PBMCs, taken from culture after CMV antigen stimulation. All receptors come from a human donor in good health (CMV status not recorded). Some clones in this sample may be carry-over from other donors' samples. CDR3s include the opening cysteine and the closing phenylalanine or tryptophan. D genes are given only for firm matches. The size entry is marked missing in some rows and otherwise reads once, few, many or a size class.

>TRBJ1-2|.|TRBV20-1|.
TGCAGTGCTAGGAGGGGATCGGACTATGGCTACACCTTC
CSARRGSDYGYTF
>TRBJ2-1|many|TRBV7-8|.
TGTGCCAGCAGCTTCGCGGACTATGTCCACTACAATGAGCAGTTCTTC
CASSFADYVHYNEQFF
>TRBJ2-4|.|TRBV7-2|.
TGTGCCAGCAGCCTCGACTCGGATCAGTACTTC
CASSLDSDQYF
>TRBJ2-7|.|TRBV7-9|.
TGTGCCAGCAGCTTAGGATTTAGCGTGAACGAGCAGTACTTC
CASSLGFSVNEQYF
>TRBJ2-1|many|TRBV19|TRBD2
TGTGCCAGTTCCTCAGGGACTAGCGTAAATGAGCAGTTCTTC
CASSSGTSVNEQFF
>TRBJ1-2|many|TRBV7-2|TRBD1
TGTGCCAGCAGCTATCGACAGGGCTCTGGCTACACCTTC
CASSYRQGSGYTF
>TRBJ2-3|.|TRBV20-1|.
TGCAGTGCTGGAAACCCGGATACGCAGTATTTT
CSAGNPDTQYF
>TRBJ2-7|few|TRBV7-2|TRBD1
TGTGCCAGCAGCGTAGTGACAGGGGTTGGAGGCGAGCAGTACTTC
CASSVVTGVGGEQYF
>TRBJ2-7|many|TRBV7-2|TRBD1
TGTGCCAGCAGCTTCGGACAGGGCTACGAGCAGTACTTC
CASSFGQGYEQYF
>TRBJ2-2|.|TRBV6-5|TRBD2
TGTGCCAGCAGTTACTCTCGACTAGCGGGACGGGGGGAGCTGTTTTTT
CASSYSRLAGRGELFF
>TRBJ1-4|few|TRBV4-3|TRBD1
TGCGCCAGCAGCCAAGATTGGGCAGGGGGCGAAAAACTGTTTTTT
CASSQDWAGGEKLFF
>TRBJ1-2|.|TRBV5-1|.
TGCGCCAGCAGCTTGGCCGTCGCTTATGGCTACACCTTC
CASSLAVAYGYTF
>TRBJ1-4|.|TRBV7-2|TRBD1
TGTGCCAGCAGCTTACAGGGGGCAACTAATGAAAAACTGTTTTTT
CASSLQGATNEKLFF
>TRBJ2-1|.|TRBV19|.
TGTGCCAGTAGTATAGCCGCAGGAACCGGCAATGAGCAGTTCTTC
CASSIAAGTGNEQFF
>TRBJ2-3|.|TRBV19|.
TGTGCCAGTACCCAGGGACCCAGCACAGATACGCAGTATTTT
CASTQGPSTDTQYF